This entry concerns a single T cell receptor (beta chain). Trimming took 3 bases from V and 7 from J; bases not matched to a gene: 7. The CDR3 is 15 amino acids. Germline values: CDR1 SEHNR, CDR2 FQNEAQ (reference sequence). The data were taken from a study of blood T cell repertoires in COVID-19. Whole-study context: There were acute and convalescent COVID-19 samples, and they came from the United States, Italy and Spain.

Per the study methods: The assay estimated nucleated cells by amplifying reference gene primers. The repertoire was sequenced with immunoSEQ multiplex PCR; TCRdb's copy has only in-frame clones and lacks some. V and J calls and clone size follow that table, whereas D and trimming were derived from the DNA. Among about 400,000 clones listed, approximately 85% were seen once. Living in 24 US areas, the participants were between about 18 and 90 years of age. Participants' reported clinical history set cohort assignment. This chain connects TRBV7-9 to TRBJ2-2; 8 positions match TRBD1. Sequenced input: PBMCs or T cells enriched from blood (not recorded which). The sequence was collected from a woman between 40 and 55 years old with acute COVID-19. CDR3 in amino acids: CASSFSGTGGGELFF. The CDR3 coding sequence is TGTGCCAGCAGCTTTTCTGGTACAGGGGGCGGGGAGCTGTTTTTT.